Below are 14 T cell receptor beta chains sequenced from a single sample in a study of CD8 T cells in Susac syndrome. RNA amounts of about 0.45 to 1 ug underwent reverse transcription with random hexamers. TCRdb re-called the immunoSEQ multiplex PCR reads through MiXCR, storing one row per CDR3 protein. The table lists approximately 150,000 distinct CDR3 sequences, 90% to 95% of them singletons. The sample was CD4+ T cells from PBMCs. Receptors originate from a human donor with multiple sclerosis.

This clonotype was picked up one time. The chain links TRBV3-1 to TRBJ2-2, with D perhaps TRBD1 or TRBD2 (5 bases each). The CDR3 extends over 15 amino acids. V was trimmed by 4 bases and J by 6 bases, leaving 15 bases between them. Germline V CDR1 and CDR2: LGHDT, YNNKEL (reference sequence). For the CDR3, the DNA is TGTGCCAGCAGCCCTTCCGAGGGGACGCCCGGGGAGCTGTTTTTT. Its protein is CASSPSEGTPGELFF.

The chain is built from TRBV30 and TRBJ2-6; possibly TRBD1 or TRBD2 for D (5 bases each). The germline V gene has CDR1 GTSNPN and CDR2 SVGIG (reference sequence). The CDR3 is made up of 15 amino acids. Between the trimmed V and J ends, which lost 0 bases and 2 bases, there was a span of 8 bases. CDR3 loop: CAWSVRGAGANVLTF. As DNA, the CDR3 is TGTGCCTGGAGTGTACGAGGGGCTGGGGCCAACGTCCTGACTTTC.

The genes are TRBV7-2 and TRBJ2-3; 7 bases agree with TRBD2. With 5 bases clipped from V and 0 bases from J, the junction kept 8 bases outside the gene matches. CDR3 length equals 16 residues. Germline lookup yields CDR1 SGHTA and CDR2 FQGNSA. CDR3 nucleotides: TGTGCCAGCAGCACCTCACTAGCGTCTAGCACAGATACGCAGTATTTT. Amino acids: CASSTSLASSTDTQYF. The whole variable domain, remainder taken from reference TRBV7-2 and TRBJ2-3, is GAGVSQSPSNKVTEKGKDVELRCDPISGHTALYWYRQSLGQGLEFLIYFQGNSAPDKSGLPSDRFSAERTGGSVSTLTIQRTQQEDSAVYLCASSTSLASSTDTQYFGPGTRLTVL.

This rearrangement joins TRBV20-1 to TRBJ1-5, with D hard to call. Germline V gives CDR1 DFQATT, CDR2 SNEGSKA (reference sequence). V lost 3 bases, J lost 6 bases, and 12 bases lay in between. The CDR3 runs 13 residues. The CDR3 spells CSASGLLGQPQHF. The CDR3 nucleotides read TGCAGTGCTAGTGGGCTACTCGGTCAGCCCCAGCATTTT.

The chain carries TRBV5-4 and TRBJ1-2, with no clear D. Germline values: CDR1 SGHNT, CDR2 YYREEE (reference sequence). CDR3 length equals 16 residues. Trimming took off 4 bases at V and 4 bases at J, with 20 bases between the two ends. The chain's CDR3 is CASSPRPSTVSYGYTF. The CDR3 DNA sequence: TGTGCCAGCAGCCCCAGACCGTCCACAGTTAGCTATGGCTACACCTTC.

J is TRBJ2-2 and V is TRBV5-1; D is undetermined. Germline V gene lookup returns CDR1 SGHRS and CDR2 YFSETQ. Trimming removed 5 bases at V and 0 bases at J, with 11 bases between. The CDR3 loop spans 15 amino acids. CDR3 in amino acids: CASRVGPSNTGELFF. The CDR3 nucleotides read TGCGCCAGCAGAGTCGGGCCCTCGAACACCGGGGAGCTGTTTTTT.

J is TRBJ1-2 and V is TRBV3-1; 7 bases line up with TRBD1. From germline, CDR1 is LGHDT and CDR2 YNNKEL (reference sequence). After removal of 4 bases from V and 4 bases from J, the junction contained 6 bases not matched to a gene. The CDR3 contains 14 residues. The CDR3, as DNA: TGTGCCAGCAGCCTCGACAGGGACGGCTATGGCTACACCTTC. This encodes CASSLDRDGYGYTF.

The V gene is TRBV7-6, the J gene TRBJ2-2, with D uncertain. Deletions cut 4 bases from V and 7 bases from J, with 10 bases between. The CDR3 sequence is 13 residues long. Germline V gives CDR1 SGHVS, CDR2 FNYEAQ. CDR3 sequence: CASSSVAVGELFF. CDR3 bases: TGTGCCAGCAGCTCAGTAGCAGTCGGGGAGCTGTTTTTT.

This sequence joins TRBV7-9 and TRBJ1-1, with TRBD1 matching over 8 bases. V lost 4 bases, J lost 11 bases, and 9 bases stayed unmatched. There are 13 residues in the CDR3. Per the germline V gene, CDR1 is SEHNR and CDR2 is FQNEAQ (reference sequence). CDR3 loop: CASSYNSQGEAFF. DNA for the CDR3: TGTGCCAGCAGCTATAATTCACAGGGGGAGGCTTTCTTT.

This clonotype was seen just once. CDR3 in amino acids: CASSAGLAESYHEQFF. CDR3 sequence (DNA): TGTGCCAGTAGTGCAGGACTAGCGGAGTCCTACCACGAGCAGTTCTTC. The gene calls are TRBV19 and TRBJ2-1; 10 bases are a match to TRBD2. The V gene's germline CDR1 is LNHDA and CDR2 SQIVND (reference sequence). The CDR3 has 16 amino acids. J gave up 10 bases and V 5 bases, and 14 bases lay outside the gene matches.

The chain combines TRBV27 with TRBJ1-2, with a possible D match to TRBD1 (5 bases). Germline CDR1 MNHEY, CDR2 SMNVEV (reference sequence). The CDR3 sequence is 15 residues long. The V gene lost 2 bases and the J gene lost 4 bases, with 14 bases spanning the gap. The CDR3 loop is CASSLRGAGSYGYTF. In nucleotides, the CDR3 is TGTGCCAGCAGTTTAAGAGGGGCGGGGTCCTATGGCTACACCTTC.

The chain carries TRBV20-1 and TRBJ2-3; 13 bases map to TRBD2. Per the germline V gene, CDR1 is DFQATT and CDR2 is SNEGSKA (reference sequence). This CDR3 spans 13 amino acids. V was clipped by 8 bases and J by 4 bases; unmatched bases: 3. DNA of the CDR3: TGCAGTTCAGGGACTAGCGGGGCAGATACGCAGTATTTT. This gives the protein CSSGTSGADTQYF.

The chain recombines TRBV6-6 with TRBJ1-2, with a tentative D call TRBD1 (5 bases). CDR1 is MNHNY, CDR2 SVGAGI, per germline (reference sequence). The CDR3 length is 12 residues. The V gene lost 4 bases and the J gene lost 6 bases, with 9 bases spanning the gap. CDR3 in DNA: TGTGCCAGCAGTTCCCGGGGGGATGGCTACACCTTC. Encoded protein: CASSSRGDGYTF.

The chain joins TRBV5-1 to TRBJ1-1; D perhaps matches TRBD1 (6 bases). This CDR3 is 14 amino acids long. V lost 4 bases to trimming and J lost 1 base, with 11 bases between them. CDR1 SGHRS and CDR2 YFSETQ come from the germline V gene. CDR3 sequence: CASSEQGPNTEAFF. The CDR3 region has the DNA TGCGCCAGCAGCGAACAGGGTCCGAACACTGAAGCTTTCTTT.